This T cell receptor beta chain was recorded in a study of human T cells and chemical hapten exposure (dated by TCRdb to 2020 to 2022). Some background on the complete study: For sensitization, 2% DPC in acetone was applied to a 2 cm by 2 cm area of upper inner arm skin. This study followed changes in the peripheral blood TCR repertoire in vivo during primary and secondary sensitization of alopecia patients to the hapten diphenylcyclopropenone (DPC). Weekly therapeutic DPC doses were additionally applied to the scalp of patients throughout the roughly 23-week study period. Patch testing on the upper back used Finn chambers containing 0.01% DPC, with scoring done after 6 days according to International Contact Dermatitis Research Group standards. The libraries were sequenced as a pool, and the TCR yield per sample differed mostly because of small variations in library volumes within the pool. The patient cohort, mostly female, included alopecia areata with under or over 50% scalp involvement, alopecia totalis and alopecia universalis. Blood for TCR sequencing was provided by twenty-nine alopecia patients at one to four time points (pre-sensitization, 2, 6 and 24 weeks). Patient blood was sampled pre-sensitization (week 0) and at 2, 6 and about 24 weeks after DPC sensitization.

From cysteine to phenylalanine, the CDR3 is 15 amino acids long. This entry keeps only the CDR3 DNA: 45 bases, framed from base 1. V is cut back by 4 bases and J by 2 bases, with 3 bases in the junction unmatched. Via the germline V gene, CDR1 is SGHRS and CDR2 YFSETQ. The method behind the library was RACE. The sequencer listed for this sample is NextSeq 500. During library preparation, unique molecular identifiers were attached to individual cDNA molecules so that TCRs could be counted in a quantitative, reproducible way. Both TCR alpha and TCR beta chains were sequenced from each blood RNA sample. In the source study's methods: A median of about 87,000 TCRs per sample was observed, with a range of about 23,224 to 700,000. V, J and CDR3 annotation of the TCR reads was carried out using the Decombinator software suite. Every sample was subsampled to the same number of TCRs (28,000) for the PS versus PT1 abundance plots. Expanded TCRs were defined as absent before sensitization and observed at least eight times at the 2-week time point. Using fastp trimming at Q25 and MiXCR clonotype assembly, TCRdb reanalyzed the public sequencing data and kept in-frame beta chains. For every CDR3 protein sequence, its rows merge into one entry that carries the most common genes and DNA. Here the V and J calls rest on TCRdb's processing, not on the authors' analysis. The sample table holds some 360,000 distinct CDR3 sequences, of which approximately 5.1% were seen once. The ten most abundant clones make up 2.6% of the sample.

Ten or more counts support this clonotype. No antigen is known for it. No base quality information exists; no much larger clone differs at one position. Read against the paper, the sample's time point label means: pre-sensitization, week 0. The treatment or condition tag for this specimen amounts to: therapeutic diphenylcyclopropenone sensitization with weekly scalp DPC. At every patch-test visit, the blood draw took place before the patch test was put on. Eligible patients were aged 18 to 70, diagnosed with alopecia, deemed suitable for DPC therapy, and excluded if pregnant. Total RNA was extracted from unfractionated whole blood that had been collected in Tempus Blood RNA tubes. Points the paper makes about the study in general: After repeated subsampling, changes were observed in the strength of the expansion versus patch-test correlation and in the threshold at which the correlation became significant. Compared with pre-sensitization or healthy control sets, expanded TCRs formed significantly more large CDR3 similarity clusters, which is consistent with antigen-driven responses. A positive correlation was found between the number of PT1 expanded TCRs and patch test score, with significance reached at thresholds 8, 16 and 32 but not 4. No change with DPC sensitization was found in the number of TCRs above 1 in 1000 frequency, and no evidence of global repertoire structure alterations was found. Alopecia, a presumed autoimmune disease, was present in all patients, so the immune response of the patients might differ from that of healthy individuals.

The sample was whole blood, taken in connection with sensitization to the hapten diphenylcyclopropenone (DPC). This chain is built from TRBV5-1 and TRBJ2-1; 10 bases in between match TRBD1. The clonotype comes from a woman aged 50 to 65 with alopecia areata. Some clones in this sample may be carry-over from other donors' samples. The nucleotides read TGCGCCAGCAGCATTGGACAGGGGGCCTACAATGAGCAGTTCTTC. It specifies CASSIGQGAYNEQFF.